Listed below are T cell receptor beta chains from one sample, sequenced in a study of regulatory T cells in long-lasting Graves disease. TCRdb processed the multiplex PCR reads anew with MiXCR; each CDR3 protein has one entry. Among under 700,000 distinct CDR3 sequences, 15% to 20% were seen once, and the ten largest hold roughly 25%. These data were also filed under a second study, of T cells in Graves' hyperthyroidism and ophthalmopathy.

Sequencing was performed on peripheral blood mononuclear cells (PBMCs), taken at new diagnosis, from a patient treated with antithyroid drugs. The source of these receptors is a woman aged 40 to 65 with Graves disease. Both conserved end residues are part of each CDR3. Each record gives: D gene, J gene, CDR3 length, clone size, V gene, CDR3 DNA, CDR3 protein. The D gene is left open where the match is weak. Expanded clones get a size class; other rows say once, few or many, or leave the size out.

d_call: -
j_call: TRBJ2-2
cdr3_length: 16
clone_size: few
v_call: TRBV9
cdr3_nt: TGTGCCAGCAGCGTAGACAGGGCAGGATGGGCCGGGGAGCTGTTTTTT
cdr3_aa: CASSVDRAGWAGELFF

d_call: -
j_call: TRBJ2-5
cdr3_length: 13
clone_size: many
v_call: TRBV20-1
cdr3_nt: TGCAGTGCTAGAGATCGGGTCCAAGAGACCCAGTACTTC
cdr3_aa: CSARDRVQETQYF

d_call: TRBD1
j_call: TRBJ1-2
cdr3_length: 15
clone_size: many
v_call: TRBV11-2
cdr3_nt: TGTGCCAGCAGCCTAGGACAGGGGGATCACTATGGCTACACCTTC
cdr3_aa: CASSLGQGDHYGYTF

d_call: TRBD2
j_call: TRBJ2-3
cdr3_length: 17
clone_size: few
v_call: TRBV28
cdr3_nt: TGTGCCAGCAGCCCCCCTAGCGGGGGGGGCAGCACAGATACGCAGTATTTT
cdr3_aa: CASSPPSGGGSTDTQYF

d_call: TRBD1
j_call: TRBJ1-1
cdr3_length: 14
clone_size: many
v_call: TRBV12-3/TRBV12-4
cdr3_nt: TGTGCCAGCAGAGAACAGGGGAGGAGCACTGAAGCTTTCTTT
cdr3_aa: CASREQGRSTEAFF

d_call: -
j_call: TRBJ1-1
cdr3_length: 14
clone_size: many
v_call: TRBV27
cdr3_nt: TGTGCCAGCAGTTTGTTGAGAGGATCGCCTGAAGCTTTCTTT
cdr3_aa: CASSLLRGSPEAFF

d_call: -
j_call: TRBJ1-4
cdr3_length: 16
clone_size: many
v_call: TRBV5-5
cdr3_nt: TGTGCCAGCAGCTCTTCAGGGAACCCAACTAATGAAAAACTGTTTTTT
cdr3_aa: CASSSSGNPTNEKLFF

d_call: -
j_call: TRBJ2-3
cdr3_length: 13
clone_size: few
v_call: TRBV19
cdr3_nt: TGTGCCAGTAAGGACAGAAGCACAGATACGCAGTATTTT
cdr3_aa: CASKDRSTDTQYF

d_call: TRBD1
j_call: TRBJ2-7
cdr3_length: 15
clone_size: -
v_call: TRBV25-1
cdr3_nt: TGTGCCAGCAGTGCCTCCGGGACAGGTTCGCGGGAGCAGTACTTC
cdr3_aa: CASSASGTGSREQYF

d_call: TRBD1
j_call: TRBJ1-5
cdr3_length: 21
clone_size: many
v_call: TRBV12-3/TRBV12-4
cdr3_nt: TGTGCCAGCAGTTTAAATCCCCTAATCTCTCAGGGGGCATATAGCAATCAGCCCCAGCATTTT
cdr3_aa: CASSLNPLISQGAYSNQPQHF

d_call: -
j_call: TRBJ2-2
cdr3_length: 15
clone_size: few
v_call: TRBV12-3/TRBV12-4
cdr3_nt: TGTGCCAGCACCCCGGGACCCATACCCACCGGGGAGCTGTTTTTT
cdr3_aa: CASTPGPIPTGELFF

d_call: -
j_call: TRBJ2-2
cdr3_length: 15
clone_size: once
v_call: TRBV4-1
cdr3_nt: TGCGCCAGCAGCCAAAAGGGAGTGAACACCGGGGAGCTGTTTTTT
cdr3_aa: CASSQKGVNTGELFF

d_call: TRBD1
j_call: TRBJ2-7
cdr3_length: 15
clone_size: many
v_call: TRBV3-1
cdr3_nt: TGTGCCAGCAGCTCCGTGGGACAGGTCGGTTACGAGCAGTACTTC
cdr3_aa: CASSSVGQVGYEQYF

d_call: TRBD1
j_call: TRBJ1-2
cdr3_length: 14
clone_size: -
v_call: TRBV20-1
cdr3_nt: TGCAGTGCTCGACCCGGGACAGGGGACTATGGCTACACCTTC
cdr3_aa: CSARPGTGDYGYTF

d_call: TRBD1
j_call: TRBJ1-4
cdr3_length: 15
clone_size: -
v_call: TRBV12-3/TRBV12-4
cdr3_nt: TGTGCCAGCAGCTCAGGGGGACAGGGGGATGAAAAACTGTTTTTT
cdr3_aa: CASSSGGQGDEKLFF

d_call: -
j_call: TRBJ1-1
cdr3_length: 14
clone_size: many
v_call: TRBV10-3
cdr3_nt: TGTGCCATCAGTGTTTCAGGGATGAACACTGAAGCTTTCTTT
cdr3_aa: CAISVSGMNTEAFF

d_call: -
j_call: TRBJ2-1
cdr3_length: 16
clone_size: few
v_call: TRBV7-9
cdr3_nt: TGTGCCAGCAGCTCCCCAGACAGTAGCTCCTACAATGAGCAGTTCTTC
cdr3_aa: CASSSPDSSSYNEQFF

d_call: -
j_call: TRBJ2-5
cdr3_length: 13
clone_size: many
v_call: TRBV6-5
cdr3_nt: TGTGCCAGCAGTTCTACTGCGCAAGAGACCCAGTACTTC
cdr3_aa: CASSSTAQETQYF

d_call: TRBD1
j_call: TRBJ1-5
cdr3_length: 17
clone_size: few
v_call: TRBV5-5
cdr3_nt: TGTGCCAGCAGCTTGTCTCTTGCAGGGGGCCACAATCAGCCCCAGCATTTT
cdr3_aa: CASSLSLAGGHNQPQHF

d_call: -
j_call: TRBJ2-7
cdr3_length: 13
clone_size: -
v_call: TRBV7-8
cdr3_nt: TGTGCCAGCAGCAGGGCCTACGGCGGAGAGCAGTACTTC
cdr3_aa: CASSRAYGGEQYF

d_call: TRBD1
j_call: TRBJ2-5
cdr3_length: 14
clone_size: few
v_call: TRBV27
cdr3_nt: TGTGCCAGCAGTTCTAAGGGGGCGCGGGAGACCCAGTACTTC
cdr3_aa: CASSSKGARETQYF

d_call: -
j_call: TRBJ1-1
cdr3_length: 18
clone_size: many
v_call: TRBV28
cdr3_nt: TGTGCCAGCAACCTGGGCCTTGACAGGCCCGACCGGGGCACTGAAGCTTTCTTT
cdr3_aa: CASNLGLDRPDRGTEAFF

d_call: -
j_call: TRBJ2-5
cdr3_length: 12
clone_size: once
v_call: TRBV15
cdr3_nt: TGTGCCACCAGCTTAGGGGGAAAGACCCAGTACTTC
cdr3_aa: CATSLGGKTQYF

d_call: -
j_call: TRBJ2-3
cdr3_length: 14
clone_size: many
v_call: TRBV30
cdr3_nt: TGTGCCTGCCCCCTTGGGGGCGAGGCAGATACGCAGTATTTT
cdr3_aa: CACPLGGEADTQYF

d_call: -
j_call: TRBJ1-1
cdr3_length: 16
clone_size: few
v_call: TRBV19
cdr3_nt: TGTGCCAATACGACCGCAACCGAAGGGCCGAACACTGAAGCTTTCTTT
cdr3_aa: CANTTATEGPNTEAFF

d_call: TRBD1
j_call: TRBJ1-1
cdr3_length: 14
clone_size: many
v_call: TRBV10-3
cdr3_nt: TGTGCCATCAGACGGGACAGGCAGAACACTGAAGCTTTCTTT
cdr3_aa: CAIRRDRQNTEAFF

d_call: -
j_call: TRBJ2-7
cdr3_length: 16
clone_size: -
v_call: TRBV7-9
cdr3_nt: TGTGCCAGCAGCCTGACTTCTGGGCTCGGGGACTACGAGCAGTACTTC
cdr3_aa: CASSLTSGLGDYEQYF

d_call: -
j_call: TRBJ1-1
cdr3_length: 15
clone_size: many
v_call: TRBV19
cdr3_nt: TGTGCCAGTAGTCTACCGGGTTATCGAGTCACTGAAGCTTTCTTT
cdr3_aa: CASSLPGYRVTEAFF

d_call: -
j_call: TRBJ1-2
cdr3_length: 13
clone_size: -
v_call: TRBV12-3/TRBV12-4
cdr3_nt: TGTGCCAGCGGCCCCCCAGGGGCTCATGGCTACACCTTC
cdr3_aa: CASGPPGAHGYTF

d_call: -
j_call: TRBJ2-1
cdr3_length: 15
clone_size: many
v_call: TRBV5-1
cdr3_nt: TGCGCCAGCAGCTTGCCGGGGCAGGGAGACGATGAGCAGTTCTTC
cdr3_aa: CASSLPGQGDDEQFF

d_call: -
j_call: TRBJ2-2
cdr3_length: 15
clone_size: many
v_call: TRBV5-1
cdr3_nt: TGCGCCAGCAGCTTGGGCTCAGGGAACACCGGGGAGCTGTTTTTT
cdr3_aa: CASSLGSGNTGELFF

d_call: -
j_call: TRBJ1-1
cdr3_length: 15
clone_size: many
v_call: TRBV5-1
cdr3_nt: TGCGCCAGCAGCTTGGCCGGGAGGGAAGGAGGTGAAGCTTTCTTT
cdr3_aa: CASSLAGREGGEAFF

d_call: -
j_call: TRBJ2-7
cdr3_length: 15
clone_size: many
v_call: TRBV28
cdr3_nt: TGTGCCAGCAGTTCGATCCGGGACGTCTCCTACGAGCAGTACTTC
cdr3_aa: CASSSIRDVSYEQYF

d_call: -
j_call: TRBJ1-2
cdr3_length: 14
clone_size: -
v_call: TRBV14
cdr3_nt: TGTGCCACCACAGCGGACAGCGCTAACTATGGCTACACCTTC
cdr3_aa: CATTADSANYGYTF

d_call: -
j_call: TRBJ1-3
cdr3_length: 15
clone_size: few
v_call: TRBV6-1
cdr3_nt: TGTGCCAGCAGGGTCGGTTCTGTCCTTGGAAACACCATATATTTT
cdr3_aa: CASRVGSVLGNTIYF

d_call: -
j_call: TRBJ1-1
cdr3_length: 15
clone_size: many
v_call: TRBV27
cdr3_nt: TGTGCCAGCAGTTCGGTATGGGGTGTGAACACTGAAGCTTTCTTT
cdr3_aa: CASSSVWGVNTEAFF

d_call: -
j_call: TRBJ1-2
cdr3_length: 13
clone_size: -
v_call: TRBV10-1
cdr3_nt: TGCGCCAGCAGTGAGGCAGGCTCCTGTGGCTACACCTTC
cdr3_aa: CASSEAGSCGYTF